The next 26 T cell receptor beta chains were all read from a single sample in a study of blood T cell repertoires in COVID-19 (dated by TCRdb to 2019 to 2021). The library relied on the immunoSEQ multiplex PCR assay. Imported from immuneACCESS, the table was reduced by TCRdb to in-frame sequences with V and J called. These copies leave out some clones; in studies compared against another copy, an unresolved V gene accounts for under half, and the cause of the remainder is not known. The sample table shows roughly 200,000 clones, and roughly 80% are seen once. The top ten clonotypes cover approximately 7.6% of the sample. What was sequenced was peripheral blood. These TCRs come from a woman of 80 years or more with COVID-19, enrolled during active disease.

J is TRBJ2-2 and V is TRBV19, with 10 nucleotides matching TRBD1. The CDR3 is 16 amino acids. J gave up 3 bases and V 5 bases, and 6 bases lay outside the gene matches. CDR1 is LNHDA and CDR2 is SQIVND in the germline V gene (reference sequence). CDR3 in DNA: TGTGCCAGTAGTGTAAGGACAGGGGGTTACACCGGGGAGCTGTTTTTT. It codes for CASSVRTGGYTGELFF.

Here the CDR3 reads CATSSGQPDTIYF. CDR3 nucleotides: TGTGCCACCAGCAGCGGACAGCCGGACACCATATATTTT. The V call is TRBV15, the J call TRBJ1-3; TRBD1 is a possible D gene (6 bases). Trimming took 3 bases from V and 8 from J, leaving 11 bases between them. Germline V gene data show CDR1 as LNHNV and CDR2 as YYDKDF (reference sequence). CDR3 size: 13 residues.

Turning to this clone: This specimen includes other DNA sequences encoding the same CDR3. The chain carries TRBV19 and TRBJ1-1; a possible D gene is TRBD1 (5 bases). Deletions cut 7 bases from V and 1 base from J, with 7 bases between. CDR1 LNHDA and CDR2 SQIVND come from the germline V gene (reference sequence). The CDR3 consists of 12 residues. CDR3 amino acids: CASNDRNTEAFF. The CDR3, as DNA: TGTGCCAGTAATGACAGGAACACTGAAGCTTTCTTT.

This rearrangement joins TRBV6-6 to TRBJ2-2; D is unclear. Trimming shortened V by 8 bases and J by 1 base, and 2 bases separated the two germline ends. The CDR3 contains 11 residues. The germline CDR1 and CDR2 sequences are MNHNY and SVGAGI (reference sequence). The CDR3 here is CASRNTGELFF. The DNA for the CDR3 is TGTGCCAGCCGGAACACCGGGGAGCTGTTTTTT.

This clone appeared a few times. This chain links TRBV5-1 with TRBJ2-1; 7 positions match TRBD1. This CDR3 comprises 15 residues. CDR1 is SGHRS and CDR2 is YFSETQ in the germline V gene. V lost 5 bases and J lost 4; bases outside the gene matches: 9. CDR3 protein: CASSTTGTAYNEQFF. DNA of the CDR3: TGCGCCAGCAGTACTACCGGGACAGCTTACAATGAGCAGTTCTTC.

In nucleotides, the CDR3 is TGTGCCAGCAGTGGACAGGGAAACACTGAAGCTTTCTTT. Encoded protein: CASSGQGNTEAFF. This chain links TRBV2 with TRBJ1-1; 7 positions agree with TRBD1. Trimming cost V 4 bases and J 2 bases; bases outside gene matches: 1. CDR1 and CDR2 from the germline V gene are SNHLY and FYNNEI. CDR3 length: 13 residues.

The V and J genes are TRBV2 and TRBJ1-5; 9 bases fit TRBD1. The CDR3 runs to 14 residues. Germline trimming cut 4 bases from V and 5 bases from J; bases unmatched to any gene: 3. Germline CDR1 reads SNHLY; CDR2 reads FYNNEI. The CDR3 here is CASSGDRDYQPQHF. As DNA, the CDR3 is TGTGCCAGCAGTGGGGACAGGGATTATCAGCCCCAGCATTTT.

This rearrangement joins TRBV29-1 to TRBJ1-1; D is possibly TRBD1 (5 bases). V dropped 8 bases and J dropped 0 bases, with 10 bases sitting between them. This CDR3 is 12 amino acids long. Germline-derived CDR1 and CDR2 are SQVTM and ANQGSEA. CDR3 loop: CSLYRLNTEAFF. CDR3 in DNA: TGCAGCCTTTACAGGTTGAACACTGAAGCTTTCTTT.

V usage is TRBV10-3 and J usage is TRBJ1-6, with D unresolved. Trimming shortened V by 0 bases and J by 5 bases, and 11 bases separated the two germline ends. The CDR3 consists of 16 residues. Germline CDR1 reads ENHRY; CDR2 reads SYGVKD. The CDR3 here is CAISESIGVNNSPLHF. The CDR3 bases are TGTGCCATCAGTGAGTCGATAGGAGTTAATAATTCACCCCTCCACTTT.

The chain uses TRBV30 and TRBJ1-1; D gene unclear. The CDR3 sequence is 13 residues long. Trimming took 5 bases from V and 5 from J, leaving 15 bases between them. Germline assignment: CDR1 GTSNPN and CDR2 SVGIG (reference sequence). Here the CDR3 DNA reads TGTGCCTGGTTTCAGGTGGTTGGGACTGAAGCTTTCTTT. The encoded protein is CAWFQVVGTEAFF. Filled out from reference TRBV30 and TRBJ1-1, the complete variable domain reads SQTIHQWPATLVQPVGSPLSLECTVEGTSNPNLYWYRQAAGRGLQLLFYSVGIGQISSEVPQNLSASRPQDRQFILSSKKLLLSDSGFYLCAWFQVVGTEAFFGQGTRLTVV.

About this clone itself: This sample includes further DNA sequences coding for the same CDR3. The chain recombines TRBV7-9 with TRBJ2-1, with 11 bases aligning to TRBD2. Per germline, CDR1 SEHNR and CDR2 FQNEAQ (reference sequence). The CDR3 covers 15 residues. J was trimmed by 5 bases and V by 5 bases; bases with no gene match: 5. The CDR3 loop reads CASSPGTSGHNEQFF. In DNA, the CDR3 is TGTGCCAGCAGCCCTGGGACTAGCGGACACAATGAGCAGTTCTTC.

The chain has TRBV4-3 and TRBJ2-5; 11 bases line up with TRBD1. The ends lost 4 bases at V and 4 bases at J; junction bases unmatched: 5. Germline CDR1 and CDR2: LGHNA and YSLEER. This CDR3 is built from 15 residues. The CDR3 loop is CASSRDRGGRETQYF. CDR3 in DNA: TGCGCCAGCAGCCGGGACAGGGGGGGCAGAGAGACCCAGTACTTC.

The CDR3 loop reads CASRWGEDTQYF. CDR3 sequence (DNA): TGTGCCAGCAGGTGGGGGGAAGATACGCAGTATTTT. The chain recombines TRBV27 with TRBJ2-3; TRBD2 is a possible D gene (6 bases). The germline gives CDR1 MNHEY, CDR2 SMNVEV (reference sequence). The CDR3 is 12 amino acids. Trimming stripped 6 bases from V and 5 bases from J, with 9 bases between.

The chain has TRBV2 and TRBJ1-5, with D unclear. The V end was cut by 6 bases, the J end by 2 bases, with 8 bases between. CDR1 SNHLY and CDR2 FYNNEI come from the germline V gene. This CDR3 has 13 amino acids. CDR3 sequence: CASRGDGNQPQHF. The CDR3 coding sequence is TGTGCCAGCAGGGGAGACGGCAATCAGCCCCAGCATTTT.

This clone came up a few times. This chain links TRBV5-1 with TRBJ1-4; tentative D call: TRBD1 (6 bases). Germline V gives CDR1 SGHRS, CDR2 YFSETQ. V lost 7 bases to trimming and J lost 0 bases, with 10 bases between them. The CDR3 spans 14 residues. CDR3 sequence (DNA): TGCGCCAGCGCGACAGGATCAACTAATGAAAAACTGTTTTTT. As protein: CASATGSTNEKLFF.

Concerning this clone: Other DNA sequences in the sample encode the same CDR3. The rearrangement links TRBV19 to TRBJ1-5; TRBD1 is a possible D gene (5 bases). CDR3 length equals 13 residues. The germline gives CDR1 LNHDA, CDR2 SQIVND (reference sequence). V was pared by 4 bases and J by 6 bases, with 10 bases between. CDR3 loop: CASSSQGAQPQHF. CDR3 DNA: TGTGCCAGTAGTAGCCAAGGGGCTCAGCCCCAGCATTTT.

The V gene is TRBV7-9, the J gene TRBJ2-3; 10 nucleotides match TRBD2. V lost 0 bases to trimming and J lost 4 bases; unmatched junction nucleotides: 4. The CDR3 is 16 residues long. Looked up from germline, CDR1 is SEHNR and CDR2 is FQNEAQ (reference sequence). This chain's CDR3 is CASSLAASGGSDTQYF. The CDR3 DNA reads TGTGCCAGCAGCTTAGCCGCTAGCGGGGGTTCAGATACGCAGTATTTT. Complete variable domain (other parts from reference TRBV7-9 and TRBJ2-3): DTGVSQNPRHKITKRGQNVTFRCDPISEHNRLYWYRQTLGQGPEFLTYFQNEAQLEKSRLLSDRFSAERPKGSFSTLEIQRTEQGDSAMYLCASSLAASGGSDTQYFGPGTRLTVL.

This rearrangement joins TRBV7-9 to TRBJ2-5; TRBD2 agrees at 9 bases. Germline CDR1 is SEHNR and CDR2 is FQNEAQ (reference sequence). This CDR3 spans 16 amino acids. V lost 1 base, J lost 3 bases, and 6 bases stayed unmatched. CDR3 protein: CASSLGSGGPEETQYF. In nucleotides, the CDR3 is TGTGCCAGCAGCTTAGGTAGCGGGGGCCCAGAAGAGACCCAGTACTTC.

CDR3 region: CASSSDYYEQYF. CDR3 sequence (DNA): TGTGCCAGCTCATCGGACTACTACGAGCAGTACTTC. The chain recombines TRBV18 with TRBJ2-7; D is possibly TRBD2 (6 bases). This CDR3 contains 12 residues. Germline V lookup: CDR1 KGHSH, CDR2 LQKENI. Trimming left V 5 bases short and J 3 bases short, with 8 bases between.

This chain uses TRBV18 with TRBJ1-4, with TRBD1 as a possible D gene (5 bases). The CDR3 sequence is 15 residues long. From germline, CDR1 is KGHSH and CDR2 LQKENI. V was trimmed by 1 base and J by 8 bases, leaving 14 bases between them. The CDR3 here is CASSPRRGGEEKLFF. The DNA of the CDR3 is TGTGCCAGCTCACCACGAAGGGGAGGAGAGGAAAAACTGTTTTTT.

The V call is TRBV7-2, the J call TRBJ2-2; 12 bases agree with TRBD1. V gave up 0 bases and J gave up 4 bases; unmatched junction bases: 6. Looked up from germline, CDR1 is SGHTA and CDR2 is FQGNSA. This CDR3 contains 18 residues. CDR3 loop: CASSLAWGQGAGTGELFF. The CDR3 DNA sequence: TGTGCCAGCAGCTTAGCGTGGGGACAGGGGGCGGGCACCGGGGAGCTGTTTTTT.

V gene TRBV3-1 (or the pseudogene TRBV3-2) combines with J gene TRBJ1-1; D gene uncertain. CDR3 length: 13 amino acids. The germline V gene encodes CDR1 LGHDT and CDR2 YNNKEL (reference sequence). V was pared by 1 base and J by 11 bases, with 14 bases between. Here the CDR3 reads CASSQGPVSRAFF. CDR3 DNA: TGTGCCAGCAGCCAAGGCCCCGTGTCCCGGGCTTTCTTT.

Only one count was recorded for this clone. The chain recombines TRBV28 with TRBJ1-5; D unclear. With 5 bases removed from V and 7 bases from J, the gap between germline ends came to 9 bases. Germline CDR1 and CDR2: MDHEN and SYDVKM. There are 12 residues in the CDR3. Here the CDR3 DNA reads TGTGCCAGCAGTCCCCTGCTACAGCCCCAGCATTTT. It is translated as CASSPLLQPQHF. The whole variable domain, filled in from reference TRBV28 and TRBJ1-5, reads DVKVTQSSRYLVKRTGEKVFLECVQDMDHENMFWYRQDPGLGLRLIYFSYDVKMKEKGDIPEGYSVSREKKERFSLILESASTNQTSMYLCASSPLLQPQHFGDGTRLSIL.

The CDR3: CASSHGLFDLHF. In DNA, the CDR3 is TGTGCCAGCAGTCACGGACTGTTTGACCTCCACTTT. V gene TRBV12-3 or TRBV12-4 combines with J gene TRBJ1-6; D gene unclear. Trimming cost V 5 bases and J 15 bases, with 14 bases left between them. CDR3 length: 12 residues.

The DNA of the CDR3 is TGCAGTGCTAGTGATTCGGACAGGGGCTATGGCTACACCTTC. Residues: CSASDSDRGYGYTF. The V and J genes are TRBV20-1 and TRBJ1-2; 9 bases match TRBD1. Germline CDR1 reads DFQATT; CDR2 reads SNEGSKA (reference sequence). V lost 3 bases, J lost 4 bases, and 6 bases stayed unmatched. The CDR3 contains 14 residues.

The chain combines TRBV18 with TRBJ2-7; possibly TRBD1 for D (6 bases). In germline, CDR1 is KGHSH, CDR2 LQKENI. With 4 bases removed from V and 5 bases from J, the gap between germline ends came to 15 bases. The CDR3 covers 14 residues. CDR3 amino acids: CASSLQGSKDEQYF. The DNA for the CDR3 is TGTGCCAGCTCACTACAGGGAAGTAAGGACGAGCAGTACTTC.